The clone carrying this TCR beta chain was counted a few times. The data belong to a study of blood T cell repertoires in COVID-19. Overall study context: From T cells, B-cell-depleted T cells, or PBMCs came the material, which was cDNA or gDNA.

All enrollees were roughly 18 to 90 years old and from 24 US areas. Two consecutive negative NP/OP PCR tests, clearance, or resolved symptoms defined Cohort 3 recovery. Trimming left V 2 bases short and J 5 bases short, with 9 bases between. CDR1 and CDR2 (germline): GTSNPN, SVGIG (reference sequence). The CDR3 contains 12 residues. In the authors' workflow: Nucleated cell number was recorded as an estimate derived from reference gene primer amplification. The data were produced by immunoSEQ multiplex PCR, yet TCRdb's version contains in-frame clones alone and is incomplete. V, J and clone size were drawn from that table, and D and trimming were deduced from the DNA. This sample has approximately 270,000 clones, with more than 75% found just once.

This chain links TRBV30 with TRBJ1-1, with D perhaps matching TRBD1 (5 bases). Specimen: PBMCs or T cells enriched from blood (not recorded which). The source of this sequence is a middle-aged man who had recovered from COVID-19. This CDR3 reads CAWSLRGTEAFF. CDR3 bases: TGTGCCTGGAGTCTCCGGGGGACTGAAGCTTTCTTT.